This is a list of T cell receptor beta chains from one sample in a study of blood T cell repertoires in COVID-19. The table came from immunoSEQ multiplex PCR; TCRdb's copy has only in-frame clones and leaves some out. The sample lists more than 300,000 clones, around 87% seen once, with approximately 1.9% in the top ten. The sample was PBMCs or T cells enriched from blood (not recorded which). These receptors were collected from a man in his forties in a cohort exposed to, infected with or recovered from COVID-19 (not recorded which). CDR3s include the opening cysteine and the closing phenylalanine or tryptophan. The D gene is left open where the match is weak. Size tells how often a clone was seen (once, few, many) or the class of an expanded clone, and some rows leave it out.

clone size: .; J gene: TRBJ2-1; D gene: .; V gene: TRBV5-1; CDR3 DNA: TGCGCCAGCAGCTTCCGGGACTCCGACCACAATGAGCAGTTCTTC; CDR3 protein: CASSFRDSDHNEQFF
clone size: .; J gene: TRBJ2-1; D gene: .; V gene: TRBV11-2; CDR3 DNA: TGTGCCAGCAGCTTAGGTATGCGATTCTCGAACAATGAGCAGTTCTTC; CDR3 protein: CASSLGMRFSNNEQFF
clone size: once; J gene: TRBJ1-3; D gene: .; V gene: TRBV25-1; CDR3 DNA: TGTGCCAGCAGTGTCGGCGGATTGTTCTCTGGAAACACCATATATTTT; CDR3 protein: CASSVGGLFSGNTIYF
clone size: once; J gene: TRBJ2-7; D gene: TRBD1; V gene: TRBV29-1; CDR3 DNA: TGCAGCGCCGCGGGACAGGGGGCCCACGAGCAGTACTTC; CDR3 protein: CSAAGQGAHEQYF
clone size: once; J gene: TRBJ2-7; D gene: TRBD2; V gene: TRBV4-1; CDR3 DNA: TGCGCCAGCAGCCAAGGGATAGCGGGAGGCATCTACGAGCAGTACTTC; CDR3 protein: CASSQGIAGGIYEQYF
clone size: .; J gene: TRBJ1-3; D gene: TRBD1; V gene: TRBV5-4; CDR3 DNA: TGTGCCTTCTCACACATTAGGGGGCCCCACTCTGGTGGAAACACCATATATTTT; CDR3 protein: CAFSHIRGPHSGGNTIYF
clone size: .; J gene: TRBJ2-7; D gene: TRBD2; V gene: TRBV3-1/TRBV3-2; CDR3 DNA: TGTGCCAGCAGCCAAGCCCCCTTCCTGGGAGTAGCGGGAACCTACGAGCAGTACTTC; CDR3 protein: CASSQAPFLGVAGTYEQYF
clone size: .; J gene: TRBJ1-5; D gene: .; V gene: TRBV7-9; CDR3 DNA: TGTGCCAGCAGCTTAGGGCAGGGTCTCTCGATAAGCAATCAGCCCCAGCATTTT; CDR3 protein: CASSLGQGLSISNQPQHF
clone size: .; J gene: TRBJ2-2; D gene: .; V gene: TRBV7-2; CDR3 DNA: TGTGCCAGCAGCTTAGCGGGAGGTGCCGGGGAGCTGTTTTTT; CDR3 protein: CASSLAGGAGELFF
clone size: .; J gene: TRBJ1-5; D gene: .; V gene: TRBV19; CDR3 DNA: TGTGCCAGTAGTACAATAGTCTCGAGTCAGCCCCAGCATTTT; CDR3 protein: CASSTIVSSQPQHF
clone size: .; J gene: TRBJ1-1; D gene: .; V gene: TRBV18; CDR3 DNA: TGTGCCAGCTCAGACGGACAGCACACTGAAGCTTTCTTT; CDR3 protein: CASSDGQHTEAFF
clone size: .; J gene: TRBJ2-4; D gene: TRBD2; V gene: TRBV7-2; CDR3 DNA: TGTGCCAGCAGTTCAGCCGGGACTAGCGGGGCCCATCAGTACTTC; CDR3 protein: CASSSAGTSGAHQYF
clone size: .; J gene: TRBJ1-3; D gene: .; V gene: TRBV28; CDR3 DNA: TGTGCCAGCACCCAGGGTAGCTCTGGAAACACCATATATTTT; CDR3 protein: CASTQGSSGNTIYF
clone size: .; J gene: TRBJ1-3; D gene: .; V gene: TRBV2; CDR3 DNA: TGTGCCAGCAGCGACGACGGACACTCTGGAAACACCATATATTTT; CDR3 protein: CASSDDGHSGNTIYF